This T cell receptor (beta chain) was identified in a study of beta chain features in type 1 diabetes. Germline assignment: CDR1 LNHNV and CDR2 YYDKDF (reference sequence). The CDR3 has 14 amino acids. Trimming at V came to 7 bases and at J to 6 bases, leaving 8 bases not matched to a gene. Study results and limitations: The naive, central memory and Treg TCRB repertoires of patients appeared to be more similar to one another than those of healthy donors. Among all four CD4+ subsets, Type 1 diabetes patients had TCRB CDR3s that were moderately but significantly shorter.

The table lists this clone with a few counts. The antigen is undetermined. What was sequenced were expressed TCRB transcripts, since all of the isolated RNA had been reverse transcribed. Around 4 million reads per sample were averaged for naive, central memory and regulatory samples. Assay used: immunoSEQ multiplex PCR; TCRdb lists only in-frame clones, some missing. The sample includes 150,000 to 200,000 clones, roughly 9% of them seen just once. The sample consisted of central memory CD4+ T cells from blood. This sequence originates from a woman aged 25 to 39 with type 1 diabetes. The rearrangement uses TRBV15 and TRBJ2-1; 8 nucleotides agree with TRBD2. CDR3 region: CATTGTSWSNEQFF. The CDR3 nucleotides read TGTGCCACCACCGGGACTAGTTGGAGCAATGAGCAGTTCTTC.